These 30 T cell receptor beta chains were sequenced from one sample in a study of beta chain features in type 1 diabetes (dated by TCRdb to 2016 to 2019). Libraries were made using the immunoSEQ multiplex PCR assay. The entire amount of isolated RNA was reverse transcribed using the High Capacity cDNA Reverse Transcription Kit, so the sequenced TCRB transcripts were expressed ones. TCRdb holds this immuneACCESS table with in-frame rearrangements only. Some clones are missing; in checked studies, unresolved V genes explain under half, and the rest has no known cause. The sample table records 430,000 or so clones; 11% of these occur just once. The ten largest make up about 0.042% of the sample. The source material was naive CD4+ T cells from blood. The cell subset or site label here, explained by the study, means: true naive CD4+ T cells. These receptors all stem from a woman under 30 in good health.

A few counts support this clone. CDR3 region: CTSSQDLGQGAIGFLDEQYV. For the CDR3, the DNA is TGCACCAGCAGCCAAGATCTCGGGCAGGGGGCCATAGGTTTCCTCGACGAGCAGTACGTC. The V and J genes are TRBV1 and TRBJ2-7; the table's D call of TRBD1 was not tested on the DNA. TRBV1 is a recognized pseudogene. This CDR3 has 20 amino acids.

The V and J genes are TRBV5-8 and TRBJ1-5; D not resolved. V was trimmed by 1 base and J by 1 base, leaving 3 bases between them. The CDR3 sequence is 13 residues long. CDR1 SGHTS and CDR2 YDEGEE come from the germline V gene. For the CDR3, the DNA is TGTGCCAGCAGCTTGTCCAGCAATCAGCCCCAGCATTTT. Translating gives CASSLSSNQPQHF.

Only a few counts were recorded for this clone. The chain is built from TRBV6-1 and TRBJ2-5; D is unclear. Trimming took 2 bases from V and 4 from J, leaving 11 bases between them. The germline CDR1 and CDR2 sequences are MNHNS and SASEGT. The CDR3 is made up of 14 amino acids. The CDR3: CASSESGRTETQYF. In nucleotides, the CDR3 is TGTGCCAGCAGTGAATCTGGCCGTACAGAGACCCAGTACTTC.

The J gene is TRBJ2-3, the V gene TRBV4-1; D ambiguous. V gave up 4 bases and J gave up 5 bases, with 7 bases separating them. The germline gives CDR1 MGHRA, CDR2 YSYEKL. The CDR3 extends over 12 amino acids. CDR3: CASSPLGDTQYF. For the CDR3, the DNA is TGCGCCAGCAGCCCTCTGGGAGATACGCAGTATTTT.

The chain links TRBV15 to TRBJ1-1; D may be TRBD1 (5 bases). This CDR3 comprises 13 residues. The V end lost 2 bases, the J end lost 1 base, and 5 bases lay between the germline ends. The germline CDR1 and CDR2 sequences are LNHNV and YYDKDF (reference sequence). The CDR3 sequence is CATSRQGNTEAFF. CDR3 DNA sequence: TGTGCCACCAGCAGACAGGGGAACACTGAAGCTTTCTTT.

This clone appeared a few times. The chain uses TRBV2 and TRBJ2-4, with 7 bases lining up with TRBD1. Germline CDR1 SNHLY, CDR2 FYNNEI. V shed 6 bases and J 0 bases; nucleotides not matched to a gene: 5. The CDR3 totals 15 residues. The CDR3 loop reads CASRGDRLAKNIQYF. The CDR3 DNA is TGTGCCAGCAGGGGGGACAGACTAGCCAAAAACATTCAGTACTTC.

The chain joins TRBV9 to TRBJ2-4; TRBD1 aligns across 10 bases. CDR1 is SGDLS, CDR2 YYNGEE, per germline. This CDR3 region has 16 residues. Trimming removed 4 bases from V and 4 bases from J; junction bases left unmatched: 8. The CDR3 DNA follows: TGTGCCAGCAGCCCAAGTCCGGGACAGGGGAAAAACATTCAGTACTTC. It encodes CASSPSPGQGKNIQYF. Complete variable domain (other parts from reference TRBV9 and TRBJ2-4): DSGVTQTPKHLITATGQRVTLRCSPRSGDLSVYWYQQSLDQGLQFLIQYYNGEERAKGNILERFSAQQFPDLHSELNLSSLELGDSALYFCASSPSPGQGKNIQYFGAGTRLSVL.

There are a few counts of this clone. V usage is TRBV25-1 and J usage is TRBJ2-7; 7 nucleotides align to TRBD1. CDR1 is MGHDK, CDR2 SYGVNS, per germline. The CDR3 has 13 residues. The ends lost 6 bases at V and 2 bases at J; junction bases unmatched: 4. CDR3 amino acids: CASSAGTAYEQYF. The DNA for the CDR3 is TGTGCCAGCAGCGCCGGGACAGCCTACGAGCAGTACTTC.

The genes are TRBV7-9 and TRBJ2-5; D is unresolved. Deletions cut 5 bases from V and 5 bases from J, with 12 bases between. The germline gives CDR1 SEHNR, CDR2 FQNEAQ (reference sequence). The CDR3 length is 13 residues. CDR3 bases: TGTGCCAGCAGCCAGCCGTCCGGGGAGACCCAGTACTTC. Residues: CASSQPSGETQYF.

The chain couples TRBV29-1 to TRBJ1-2, with 7 bases fitting TRBD1. The CDR3 is 14 amino acids. V shed 3 bases, J shed 2 bases, and the junction held 6 bases outside the gene matches. The germline gives CDR1 SQVTM, CDR2 ANQGSEA. The CDR3 sequence is CSVERSRGNYGYTF. In nucleotides, the CDR3 is TGCAGCGTTGAGAGGAGCAGGGGGAACTATGGCTACACCTTC.

The J gene is TRBJ2-7, the V gene TRBV5-4; D remains ambiguous. Germline-derived CDR1 and CDR2 are SGHNT and YYREEE (reference sequence). The CDR3 is 15 residues long. V was pared by 2 bases and J by 1 base, with 13 bases between. In DNA form, the CDR3 reads TGTGCCAGCAGCTTTAGCCCGACATCGTCCTACGAGCAGTACTTC. Translating gives CASSFSPTSSYEQYF.

This clone appeared a few times. The gene calls are TRBV7-2 and TRBJ2-7, with D perhaps matching TRBD1 (6 bases). The CDR3 extends over 16 amino acids. The germline gives CDR1 SGHTA, CDR2 FQGNSA. The germline V and J ends were trimmed by 1 base and 3 bases, with 16 bases remaining between them. CDR3 sequence: CASSLVGGQPDYEQYV. DNA for the CDR3: TGTGCCAGCAGCTTAGTAGGAGGACAGCCAGACTACGAGCAGTACGTC.

This clone showed up many times. The V and J genes are TRBV25-1 and TRBJ2-5, with 7 bases that match TRBD1. The ends lost 6 bases at V and 5 bases at J; junction bases unmatched: 9. This CDR3 has 14 residues. CDR1 is MGHDK, CDR2 SYGVNS, per germline. The DNA for the CDR3 is TGTGCCAGCAGCAAGGGACAGACCTTGGAGACCCAGTACTTC. It yields the protein CASSKGQTLETQYF.

The chain carries TRBV7-2 and TRBJ2-7; 9 bases agree with TRBD1. Per the germline V gene, CDR1 is SGHTA and CDR2 is FQGNSA. The CDR3 runs 15 residues. V shed 5 bases and J 2 bases; nucleotides not matched to a gene: 7. CDR3 sequence (DNA): TGTGCCAGCAGCCCCTTCGGGACAGGGCCCTACGAGCAGTACTTC. Residues: CASSPFGTGPYEQYF.

This chain connects TRBV4-1 to TRBJ2-1; 7 bases map to TRBD1. CDR3 length: 14 amino acids. After removal of 7 bases from V and 5 bases from J, the junction contained 8 bases not matched to a gene. Germline CDR1 is MGHRA and CDR2 is YSYEKL. As DNA, the CDR3 is TGCGCCAGCAATCAAGGGGGCTTCAACAATGAGCAGTTCTTC. Its protein product is CASNQGGFNNEQFF.

The chain joins TRBV7-2 to TRBJ2-4; 8 bases fit TRBD2. Germline lookup yields CDR1 SGHTA and CDR2 FQGNSA. This CDR3 spans 17 amino acids. With 3 bases clipped from V and 8 bases from J, the junction kept 15 bases outside the gene matches. The CDR3, as DNA: TGTGCCAGCAGCTTGGCCCGGACTAGCATCGGGGCGGACATTCAGTACTTC. Amino acid sequence: CASSLARTSIGADIQYF.

The chain combines TRBV11-2 with TRBJ2-5; TRBD1 agrees at 9 bases. V dropped 5 bases and J dropped 4; count of bases not matched to a gene: 8. Germline loops: CDR1 SGHAT, CDR2 FQNNGV. The CDR3 has 15 residues. The CDR3 sequence: CASSQGGQGRETQYF. CDR3 coding DNA: TGTGCCAGCAGCCAAGGGGGACAGGGAAGAGAGACCCAGTACTTC.

The rearrangement links TRBV27 to TRBJ1-2, with D perhaps matching TRBD1 (6 bases). In germline, CDR1 is MNHEY, CDR2 SMNVEV (reference sequence). This CDR3 spans 14 amino acids. V lost 2 bases to trimming and J lost 4 bases, with 11 bases between them. The DNA for the CDR3 is TGTGCCAGCAGTTTACGGGACACCGCCTATGGCTACACCTTC. It specifies CASSLRDTAYGYTF.

The chain has TRBV7-3 and TRBJ2-3; 8 bases map to TRBD1. Germline values: CDR1 SGHTA, CDR2 FQGTGA. The CDR3 covers 15 residues. V shed 5 bases, J shed 0 bases, and the junction held 4 bases outside the gene matches. CDR3 amino acids: CASSRQGISTDTQYF. The CDR3 DNA follows: TGTGCCAGCAGCCGACAGGGGATTAGCACAGATACGCAGTATTTT.

This clone was picked up a small number of times. This chain connects TRBV11-2 to TRBJ2-1, with 7 bases matching TRBD1. Germline lookup yields CDR1 SGHAT and CDR2 FQNNGV. CDR3 length: 15 residues. Trimming removed 0 bases from V and 5 bases from J; junction bases left unmatched: 4. The CDR3: CASSLDGDSHNEQFF. The CDR3 nucleotides are TGTGCCAGCAGCTTAGACGGGGACAGCCACAATGAGCAGTTCTTC.

This clone was counted between two and nine times. The rearrangement links TRBV9 to TRBJ2-7, with D perhaps TRBD1 or TRBD2 (5 bases each). Trimming removed 4 bases from V and 6 bases from J, with 17 bases in between. From germline, CDR1 is SGDLS and CDR2 YYNGEE. The CDR3 totals 14 residues. CDR3 nucleotides: TGTGCCAGCAGCTCGAGGGACCAGGGTATCGAGCAGTACTTC. As protein: CASSSRDQGIEQYF.

CDR3 region: CASSLLMTSVQETQYF. The CDR3, as DNA: TGTGCCAGCAGCTTGCTTATGACTAGCGTACAAGAGACCCAGTACTTC. This chain links TRBV5-8 with TRBJ2-5, with 8 bases fitting TRBD2. The J segment lost 2 bases and the V segment lost 1 base, leaving 7 bases of the junction unmatched. Germline CDR1 SGHTS, CDR2 YDEGEE. The CDR3 runs 16 residues.

The V and J genes are TRBV7-2 and TRBJ2-2, with D uncertain. CDR1 is SGHTA, CDR2 FQGNSA, per germline. The CDR3 spans 14 residues. Trimming removed 6 bases at V and 6 bases at J, with 14 bases between. This CDR3 is CASRTELNPGELFF. Written as DNA, the CDR3 is TGTGCCAGCAGAACAGAGCTAAATCCCGGGGAGCTGTTTTTT.

This clone occurred a few times. The rearrangement links TRBV4-3 to TRBJ2-7; possible D gene TRBD1, 5 bases. V lost 0 bases and J 6 bases, leaving 12 bases between the germline ends. Germline CDR1 and CDR2: LGHNA and YSLEER. The CDR3 loop spans 14 amino acids. CDR3 in amino acids: CASSQDKGSGEQYF. The CDR3, as DNA: TGCGCCAGCAGCCAAGATAAGGGGTCGGGCGAGCAGTACTTC.

Here the CDR3 DNA reads TGCGCCAGCAGCCAAACCTTCGCCGGCGAACGGTACGTC. This codes for CASSQTFAGERYV. V and J are TRBV4-1 and TRBJ2-7; unclear D gene. The germline V gene has CDR1 MGHRA and CDR2 YSYEKL. This CDR3 has 13 amino acids. V was trimmed by 2 bases and J by 12 bases, leaving 17 bases between them.

V gene TRBV18 combines with J gene TRBJ2-5; the D gene is possibly TRBD2 (6 bases). This CDR3 contains 14 residues. V lost 1 base, J lost 7 bases, and 13 bases lay in between. Germline CDR1 KGHSH, CDR2 LQKENI. CDR3 residues: CASSPRREPWTQYF. The CDR3, as DNA: TGTGCCAGCTCACCACGGAGGGAGCCGTGGACCCAGTACTTC.

The chain joins TRBV9 to TRBJ1-1; D gene uncertain. The CDR3 sequence is 15 residues long. Germline lookup yields CDR1 SGDLS and CDR2 YYNGEE. V dropped 0 bases and J dropped 0 bases, with 9 bases sitting between them. As DNA, the CDR3 is TGTGCCAGCAGCGTAGAGCCGGGGATGAACACTGAAGCTTTCTTT. Amino acids: CASSVEPGMNTEAFF.

As for this clone: This sample also contains other DNA sequences that code for the same CDR3. The chain links TRBV5-1 to TRBJ2-5; no reliable D call. Germline loops: CDR1 SGHRS, CDR2 YFSETQ. The CDR3 spans 14 residues. V shed 0 bases and J shed 5 bases, with 11 bases lying between them. The CDR3 DNA reads as TGCGCCAGCAGCTTGGAAGGTTTGGCGGAGACCCAGTACTTC. Residues: CASSLEGLAETQYF.

There are a few counts of this clone. This chain connects TRBV7-2 to TRBJ2-5; the D is unclear. The CDR3 spans 11 residues. The V end was cut by 5 bases, the J end by 10 bases, with 11 bases between. The V gene's germline CDR1 is SGHTA and CDR2 FQGNSA. The CDR3 DNA is TGTGCCAGCAGCCGAAGTCAGGTCCAGTACTTC. Translated, it gives CASSRSQVQYF.

The chain links TRBV5-1 to TRBJ2-1, with 8 bases that match TRBD1. This CDR3 is built from 12 residues. Trimming took 4 bases from V and 15 from J; bases not matched to a gene: 9. Germline assignment: CDR1 SGHRS and CDR2 YFSETQ. The CDR3 loop reads CASSLDRDWRFF. In DNA form, the CDR3 reads TGCGCCAGCAGCCTGGACAGGGATTGGCGGTTCTTC. The entire variable domain, with the rest obtained from reference TRBV5-1 and TRBJ2-1, is as follows: KAGVTQTPRYLIKTRGQQVTLSCSPISGHRSVSWYQQTPGQGLQFLFEYFSETQRNKGNFPGRFSGRQFSNSRSEMNVSTLELGDSALYLCASSLDRDWRFFGPGTRLTVL.